The entry below describes one T cell receptor beta chain. The protocol was immunoSEQ multiplex PCR, while the TCRdb copy is restricted to in-frame clones and leaves out a portion. The sample lists roughly 300,000 clones; about 90% were seen once. The data belong to a study of blood T cell repertoires in COVID-19. Overall study context: Researchers got acute and convalescent COVID-19 samples from the United States, Italy and Spain.

Each participant's cohort was designated according to participant-reported clinical history. Two negative PCRs, clearance, or symptom resolution were required of recovered Cohort 3 donors. Trimming took off 0 bases at V and 8 bases at J, with 13 bases between the two ends. The germline CDR1 and CDR2 sequences are MNHEY and SVGAGI. There are 14 residues in the CDR3. This chain links TRBV6-5 with TRBJ1-1; D may be TRBD1 (5 bases). Sample: PBMCs or T cells enriched from blood (not recorded which). The sequence came from a woman aged 25 to 39 who had recovered from COVID-19. The CDR3 DNA sequence: TGTGCCAGCAGTTACTCGGACACCGCCTCGGAAGCTTTCTTT. It specifies CASSYSDTASEAFF.